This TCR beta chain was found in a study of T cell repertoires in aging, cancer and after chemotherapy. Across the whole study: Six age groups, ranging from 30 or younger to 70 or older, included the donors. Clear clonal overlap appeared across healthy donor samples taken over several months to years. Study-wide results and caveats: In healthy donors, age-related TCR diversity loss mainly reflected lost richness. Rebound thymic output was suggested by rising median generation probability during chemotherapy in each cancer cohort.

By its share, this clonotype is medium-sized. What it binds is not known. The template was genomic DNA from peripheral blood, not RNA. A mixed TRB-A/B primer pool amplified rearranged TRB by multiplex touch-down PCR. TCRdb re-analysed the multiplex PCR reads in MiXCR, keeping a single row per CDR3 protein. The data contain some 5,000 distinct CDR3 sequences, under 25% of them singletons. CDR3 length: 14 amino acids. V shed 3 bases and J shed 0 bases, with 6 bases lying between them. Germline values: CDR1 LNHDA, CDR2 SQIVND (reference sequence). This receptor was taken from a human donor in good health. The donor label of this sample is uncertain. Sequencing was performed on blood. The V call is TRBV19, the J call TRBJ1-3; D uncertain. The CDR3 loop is CASSIDRSGNTIYF. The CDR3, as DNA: TGTGCCAGTAGTATTGATCGCTCTGGAAACACCATATATTTT.